Listed below are T cell receptor beta chains from one sample, sequenced in a study of T-cell reconstitution after alpha-beta-depleted transplantation in children. TCRdb analysed the PCR reads with MiXCR anew, one entry per CDR3 protein. The data hold about 600,000 distinct CDR3 sequences, with 13% observed a single time. Specimen: PBMCs, mostly from graft donor cells, collected 360 days after TCRalphabeta/CD19-depleted stem cell transplant. All receptors derive from a male patient younger than 18 who had a stem cell transplant for acute myeloid leukemia, so the T cells may come from the graft donor. The CDR3 runs from the conserved cysteine through the conserved F or W. D genes are given only for firm matches. Size is stated for part of the rows, as once, few or many counts, or as a class when the clone is expanded.

d_call,v_call,j_call,clone_size,cdr3_nt,cdr3_aa
TRBD2,TRBV20-1,TRBJ2-2,few,TGCAGTGCCCTGGCGGGAGGGGTAAACACCGGGGAGCTGTTTTTT,CSALAGGVNTGELFF
.,TRBV7-2,TRBJ2-1,.,TGTGCCAGCAGCTTAGTAGGGTTAGATTTCTTATACAATGAGCAGTTCTTC,CASSLVGLDFLYNEQFF
.,TRBV20-1,TRBJ2-3,many,TGCAGTGCTAGTCTGTCGGGGCCAGATACGCAGTATTTT,CSASLSGPDTQYF
TRBD2,TRBV27,TRBJ2-1,.,TGTGCCAGCAGTTTGGGGACTAGCGGGAGTCGTGCTTCCTACAATGAGCAGTTCTTC,CASSLGTSGSRASYNEQFF
.,TRBV6-5,TRBJ2-5,.,TGTGCCAGCAGTTACATCCCGGACAGCTACTTCCAAGAGACCCAGTACTTC,CASSYIPDSYFQETQYF
.,TRBV20-1,TRBJ1-6,few,TGCAGTGCTAAAACGACGGCCGAGGGGCTAAGGTCCTATAATTCACCCCTCCACTTT,CSAKTTAEGLRSYNSPLHF
.,TRBV25-1,TRBJ2-7,few,TGTGCCAGCATCTCCCGTAAGGGGGGACTGGGCTACGAGCAGTACTTC,CASISRKGGLGYEQYF
TRBD2,TRBV29-1,TRBJ2-4,few,TGCAGCGTTGGTCTAGCGGGAGTAGCCAAAAACATTCAGTACTTC,CSVGLAGVAKNIQYF
TRBD2,TRBV20-1,TRBJ2-2,many,TGCAGTGCTAGAGATGCTAGCGGGAGCCCCGGGGAGCTGTTTTTT,CSARDASGSPGELFF
.,TRBV7-2,TRBJ1-1,few,TGTGCCAGCAGCTTGGGGGGGAACGGGAACACTGAAGCTTTCTTT,CASSLGGNGNTEAFF
TRBD2,TRBV9,TRBJ2-1,few,TGTGCCAGCAGCCAAAACCCCGGGACTAGCCCCATGGATGAGCAGTTCTTC,CASSQNPGTSPMDEQFF
TRBD2,TRBV29-1,TRBJ2-1,few,TGCAGCGTTGTTATTTGGGTTCCAACAGCCAACATTGTGGGGACTAGCGGGAGGGCCAATGAGCAGTTCTTC,CSVVIWVPTANIVGTSGRANEQFF
.,TRBV15,TRBJ2-4,.,TGTGCCACCAGCAGAGATTTGGCGGTCCTAGCCAAAAACATTCAGTACTTC,CATSRDLAVLAKNIQYF
TRBD1,TRBV11-2,TRBJ2-6,many,TGTGCCAGCAGCTTGGGACAGATACCTTCTGGGGCCAACGTCCTGACTTTC,CASSLGQIPSGANVLTF
.,TRBV28,TRBJ2-5,few,TGTGCCAGCAGTCAATCCTGGGGTCAAGAGACCCAGTACTTC,CASSQSWGQETQYF
TRBD1,TRBV28,TRBJ1-5,few,TGTGCCAGCAGTTTTTCTGGGGCAGGGGGGGGCAATCAGCCCCAGCATTTT,CASSFSGAGGGNQPQHF
.,TRBV7-9,TRBJ2-7,many,TGTGCCAGCAGCTTCTACCGCCCGGGGACCTACGAGCAGTACTTC,CASSFYRPGTYEQYF
.,TRBV25-1,TRBJ1-1,many,.,CASSEWWGQGAYF
TRBD2,TRBV28,TRBJ2-1,.,TGTGCCAGCAGTACCCTGGGACTAGCGGGAGGCAATGAGCAGTTCTTC,CASSTLGLAGGNEQFF
.,TRBV27,TRBJ2-3,.,TGTGCCAGCAGTTTCTACAAAACAGATACGCAGTATTTT,CASSFYKTDTQYF
TRBD1,TRBV9,TRBJ2-3,few,TGTGCCAGCAGCGTAAGGACAGGGTTCGCAGATACGCAGTATTTT,CASSVRTGFADTQYF
.,TRBV14,TRBJ2-1,.,TGTGCCAGCAGCTCTAGACGAGGGTTCTTCTACAATGAGCAGTTCTTC,CASSSRRGFFYNEQFF
TRBD1,TRBV5-1,TRBJ2-1,few,TGCGCCAGCAGCCACGGACAGGGGCCCCACAATGAGCAGTTCTTC,CASSHGQGPHNEQFF
.,TRBV7-9,TRBJ2-1,few,TGTGCCAGCAGCTTATTGGCGGAGGGCGGTCTGGATGAGCAGTTCTTC,CASSLLAEGGLDEQFF
TRBD2,TRBV7-9,TRBJ2-1,many,TGTGCCAGCATCCGACTAGCGGGGGACAATGAGCAGTTCTTC,CASIRLAGDNEQFF
TRBD1,TRBV4-3,TRBJ2-2,few,TGCGCCAGCAGTCGCCAGGGGGAGACCGGGGAGCTGTTTTTT,CASSRQGETGELFF
.,TRBV3-1,TRBJ2-1,few,TGTGCCAGCAGCCAAGCTGAGGGGCAGTTCTTC,CASSQAEGQFF
TRBD1,TRBV30,TRBJ2-1,many,TGTGCCTGGAGAGGTACCGGGACAGTCGCTTACTACAATGAGCAGTTCTTC,CAWRGTGTVAYYNEQFF
.,TRBV7-3,TRBJ1-6,.,TGTGCCAGCAGCTTAATTCCCAGGAGATCACCCCTCCACTTT,CASSLIPRRSPLHF
.,TRBV6-2/TRBV6-3,TRBJ2-7,.,TGTGCCAGCAGTTTTGTCCTGTGGTCCTACGAGCAGTACTTC,CASSFVLWSYEQYF
.,TRBV4-2,TRBJ2-7,.,TGTGCCAGCAGCCAAGATTCGGTTCCCCACCTCTACGAGCAGTACTTC,CASSQDSVPHLYEQYF
.,TRBV20-1,TRBJ2-7,.,TGCAGTGCTAGATATTTGCGGGTCTCCTACGAGCAGTACTTC,CSARYLRVSYEQYF
.,TRBV12-3/TRBV12-4,TRBJ2-7,.,TGTGCCAGCAGTTTAGTGGTTTGGCACGAGCAGTACTTC,CASSLVVWHEQYF
.,TRBV20-1,TRBJ2-2,many,TGCAGTGCTAGAGATCTGGGGATTAACACCGGGGAGCTGTTTTTT,CSARDLGINTGELFF
.,TRBV20-1,TRBJ2-7,few,TGCAGTGCTAGAGAGAGGACAGTTGCCTACGAGCAGTACTTC,CSARERTVAYEQYF